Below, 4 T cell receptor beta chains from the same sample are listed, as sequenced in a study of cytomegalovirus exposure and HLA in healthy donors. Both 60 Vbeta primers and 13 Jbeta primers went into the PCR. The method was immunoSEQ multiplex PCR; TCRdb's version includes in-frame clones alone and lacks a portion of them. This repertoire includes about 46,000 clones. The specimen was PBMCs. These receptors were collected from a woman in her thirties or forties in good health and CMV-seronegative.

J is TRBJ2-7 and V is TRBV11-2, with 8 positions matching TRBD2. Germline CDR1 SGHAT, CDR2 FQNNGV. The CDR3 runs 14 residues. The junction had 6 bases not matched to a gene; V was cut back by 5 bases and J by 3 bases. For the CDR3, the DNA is TGTGCCAGCAGCAGATCCGGGACTAGCTACGAGCAGTACTTC. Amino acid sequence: CASSRSGTSYEQYF.

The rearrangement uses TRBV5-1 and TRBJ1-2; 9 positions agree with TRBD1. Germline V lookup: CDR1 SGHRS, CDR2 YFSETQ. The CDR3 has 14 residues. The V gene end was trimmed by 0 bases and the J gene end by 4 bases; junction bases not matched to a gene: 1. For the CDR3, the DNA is TGCGCCAGCAGCTTGGAGGACAGGGGCTATGGCTACACCTTC. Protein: CASSLEDRGYGYTF.

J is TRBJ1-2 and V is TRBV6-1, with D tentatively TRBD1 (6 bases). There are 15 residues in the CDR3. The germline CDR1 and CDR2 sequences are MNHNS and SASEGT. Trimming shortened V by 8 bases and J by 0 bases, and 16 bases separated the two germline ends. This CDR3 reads CASYDRKVANYGYTF. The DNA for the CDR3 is TGTGCCAGCTACGACAGGAAGGTCGCTAACTATGGCTACACCTTC.

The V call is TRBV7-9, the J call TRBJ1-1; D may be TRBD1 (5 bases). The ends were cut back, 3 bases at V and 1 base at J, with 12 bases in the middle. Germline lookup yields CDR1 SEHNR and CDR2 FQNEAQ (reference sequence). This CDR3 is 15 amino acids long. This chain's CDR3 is CASSFSWGENTEAFF. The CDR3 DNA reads TGTGCCAGCAGCTTTTCCTGGGGGGAGAACACTGAAGCTTTCTTT.